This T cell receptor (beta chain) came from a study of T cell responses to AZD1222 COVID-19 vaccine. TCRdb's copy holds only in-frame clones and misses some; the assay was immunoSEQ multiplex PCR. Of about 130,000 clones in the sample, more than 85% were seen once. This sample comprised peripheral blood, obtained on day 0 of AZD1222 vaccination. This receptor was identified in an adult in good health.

The CDR3 spells CASTSRRVQGVADTQYF. The CDR3 nucleotides read TGTGCCAGCACCTCCCGAAGAGTGCAGGGTGTCGCAGATACGCAGTATTTT. This chain joins TRBV2 and TRBJ2-3; TRBD1 might be the D (5 bases). Germline loops: CDR1 SNHLY, CDR2 FYNNEI. The ends were cut back, 7 bases at V and 4 bases at J, with 24 bases in the middle. There are 17 residues in the CDR3.